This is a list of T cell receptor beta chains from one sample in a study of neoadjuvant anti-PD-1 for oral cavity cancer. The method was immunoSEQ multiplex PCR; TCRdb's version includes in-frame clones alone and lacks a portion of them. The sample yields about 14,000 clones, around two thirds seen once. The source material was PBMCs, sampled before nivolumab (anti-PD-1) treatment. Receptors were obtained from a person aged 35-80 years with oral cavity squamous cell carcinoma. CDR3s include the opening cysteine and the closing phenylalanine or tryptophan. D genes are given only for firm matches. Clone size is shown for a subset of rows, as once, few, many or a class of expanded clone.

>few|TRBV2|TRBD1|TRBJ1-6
CASSPQGGNSPLHF
TGTGCCAGCAGTCCTCAGGGGGGGAATTCACCCCTCCACTTT
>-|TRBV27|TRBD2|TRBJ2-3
CASSLSRTGGSRSRDTQYF
TGTGCCAGCAGTTTATCGCGAACGGGAGGGTCCCGGTCGAGAGATACGCAGTATTTT
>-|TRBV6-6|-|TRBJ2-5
CASSYSQGWETQYF
TGTGCCAGCAGTTACTCGCAGGGTTGGGAGACCCAGTACTTC
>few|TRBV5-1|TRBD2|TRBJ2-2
CASSFSGLAGSTGELFF
TGCGCCAGCAGTTTCTCGGGACTAGCGGGATCCACCGGGGAGCTGTTTTTT
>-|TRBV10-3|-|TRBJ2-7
CAISRDVAYEQYF
TGTGCCATCAGCCGGGACGTAGCCTACGAGCAGTACTTC
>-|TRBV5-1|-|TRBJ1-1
CASSLAPAVADEAFF
TGCGCCAGCAGCTTGGCCCCCGCGGTAGCGGATGAAGCTTTCTTT
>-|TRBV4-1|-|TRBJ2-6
CASSQIGLSSGANVLTF
TGCGCCAGCAGCCAAATAGGCCTTAGCTCTGGGGCCAACGTCCTGACTTTC
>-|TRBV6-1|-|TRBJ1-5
CASSDLGLIYSNQPQHF
TGTGCCAGCAGTGATTTGGGGCTCATTTATAGCAATCAGCCCCAGCATTTT
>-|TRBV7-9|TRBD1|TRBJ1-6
CASSPQGGPLHF
TGTGCCAGCAGCCCACAGGGGGGACCCCTCCACTTT
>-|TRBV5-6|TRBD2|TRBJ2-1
CASSPRAGVLFF
TGTGCCAGCAGCCCTAGAGCGGGAGTCCTGTTCTTC
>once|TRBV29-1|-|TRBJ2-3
CSVDGPNGITDTQYF
TGCAGCGTTGACGGACCCAATGGGATCACAGATACGCAGTATTTT
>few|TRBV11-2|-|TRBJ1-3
CASSSLQHSGNTIYF
TGTGCCAGCAGCTCCTTACAGCACTCTGGAAACACCATATATTTT
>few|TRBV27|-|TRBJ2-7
CASSFNRGSGMGYEQYF
TGTGCCAGCAGTTTTAACAGGGGAAGCGGGATGGGATACGAGCAGTACTTC
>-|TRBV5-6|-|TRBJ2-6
CASTLNGPGANVLTF
TGTGCCAGCACCTTAAACGGGCCTGGGGCCAACGTCCTGACTTTC
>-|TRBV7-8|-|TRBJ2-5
CASRPNPRETQYF
TGTGCCAGCAGGCCGAATCCGAGGGAGACCCAGTACTTC
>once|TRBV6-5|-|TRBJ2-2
CASSYSDFNTGELFF
TGTGCCAGCAGTTACTCCGACTTCAACACCGGGGAGCTGTTTTTT
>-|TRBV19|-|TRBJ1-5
CATSFGDSNQPQHF
TGTGCCACGTCATTTGGGGATAGCAATCAGCCCCAGCATTTT
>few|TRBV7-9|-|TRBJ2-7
CASSLAGTPTYEQYF
TGTGCCAGCAGCTTAGCGGGGACTCCCACCTACGAGCAGTACTTC
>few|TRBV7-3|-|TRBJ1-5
CASSLTTNQPQHF
TGTGCCAGCAGCTTAACTACTAATCAGCCCCAGCATTTT
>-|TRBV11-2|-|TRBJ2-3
CASSLVGAEGDTQYF
TGTGCCAGCAGCTTGGTAGGGGCCGAGGGGGATACGCAGTATTTT
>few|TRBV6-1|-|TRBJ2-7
CASSDEGRSRAWEQYF
TGTGCCAGCAGTGATGAGGGCCGGAGTAGGGCCTGGGAGCAGTACTTC
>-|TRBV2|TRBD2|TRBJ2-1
CASSGTSGAYNEQFF
TGTGCCAGCAGCGGGACTAGCGGGGCGTACAATGAGCAGTTCTTC
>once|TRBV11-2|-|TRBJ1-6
CASSPYQQVLNSPLHF
TGTGCCAGCAGCCCCTATCAACAGGTCCTCAATTCACCCCTCCACTTT
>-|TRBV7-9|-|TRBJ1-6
CASSLAVWFSPLHF
TGTGCCAGCAGCTTAGCGGTGTGGTTTTCACCCCTCCACTTT